Listed here is a single TCR beta chain. This specimen comes from a study of control samples from healthy donors and cancer patients. Germline assignment: CDR1 LGHDT and CDR2 YNNKEL (reference sequence). The CDR3 has 15 amino acids. V shed 3 bases, J shed 1 base, and the junction held 4 bases outside the gene matches. Sequencing used immunoSEQ multiplex PCR; TCRdb keeps in-frame clones, though not all of them. In the table there are 95,000 to 150,000 clones, around 92% of which are singletons. This clonotype originated in a man older than 75 with head and neck cancer. Material for sequencing was PBMCs. The V call is TRBV3-1 (or the pseudogene TRBV3-2), the J call TRBJ2-7, with 9 bases matching TRBD2. CDR3 amino acids: CASSQFSGGSYEQYF. CDR3 nucleotide sequence: TGTGCCAGCAGCCAGTTTAGCGGGGGTTCCTACGAGCAGTACTTC.